These 27 T cell receptor beta chains were sequenced from one sample in a study of blood T cell repertoires in COVID-19. Sequenced by immunoSEQ multiplex PCR; TCRdb stores in-frame clones only, minus some. The sample yields some 200,000 clones, about 85% seen once. Sequences were obtained from peripheral blood. The source is a man in his 70s with acute or convalescent COVID-19.

CDR3 region: CASSSPGGTFPYEQYF. CDR3 coding DNA: TGTGCCAGCAGCTCCCCGGGAGGGACCTTTCCCTACGAGCAGTACTTC. The V call is TRBV28, the J call TRBJ2-7, with TRBD2 identical over 8 bases. This CDR3 comprises 16 residues. Trimming removed 6 bases from V and 2 bases from J; junction bases left unmatched: 12. Germline loops: CDR1 MDHEN, CDR2 SYDVKM.

The chain has TRBV19 and TRBJ1-6; 7 nucleotides agree with TRBD1. The length of the CDR3 is 16 residues. CDR1 LNHDA and CDR2 SQIVND come from the germline V gene (reference sequence). Unmatched junction bases numbered 8, after V lost 6 bases and J lost 3 bases. CDR3 sequence reads: CASSDRATLYNSPLHF. For the CDR3, the DNA is TGTGCCAGTAGCGACAGGGCAACTCTCTATAATTCACCCCTCCACTTT.

The chain couples TRBV7-2 to TRBJ1-5; 7 bases match TRBD1. CDR1 SGHTA and CDR2 FQGNSA come from the germline V gene. The CDR3 is made up of 14 amino acids. V gave up 5 bases and J gave up 9 bases; unmatched junction bases: 10. CDR3 nucleotide sequence: TGTGCCAGCAGCCCCGGACAGGCCTCAAGGCCCCAGCATTTT. This sequence encodes CASSPGQASRPQHF.

Remarks on this clone: Within the sample, other DNA sequences also encode this same CDR3. The V call is TRBV29-1, the J call TRBJ2-1, with D maybe TRBD2 (5 bases). The CDR3 has 12 amino acids. V lost 2 bases and J 8 bases, leaving 10 bases between the germline ends. CDR1 SQVTM and CDR2 ANQGSEA come from the germline V gene. CDR3 nucleotides: TGCAGCGTTGAAAGTGGTAGCGATGAGCAGTTCTTC. Its translation: CSVESGSDEQFF.

In this sample, this clone turned up once. The CDR3 DNA sequence: TGTGCCAGCAGTTCCCTCGGGGGGCGTGAAAAACTGTTTTTT. This gives the protein CASSSLGGREKLFF. The chain is built from TRBV28 and TRBJ1-4, with D possibly being TRBD1 (6 bases). Germline assignment: CDR1 MDHEN and CDR2 SYDVKM. V was shortened by 4 bases and J by 7 bases, with 13 bases between the two germline ends. The CDR3 runs 14 residues.

The rearrangement joins TRBV5-1 to TRBJ2-7; TRBD1 matches 8 bases. CDR1 and CDR2 from the germline V gene are SGHRS and YFSETQ. CDR3 length equals 14 residues. With 4 bases clipped from V and 1 base from J, the junction kept 4 bases outside the gene matches. DNA for the CDR3: TGCGCCAGCAGCCACGGACAGGGATCCTACGAGCAGTACTTC. It yields the protein CASSHGQGSYEQYF.

The V gene is TRBV29-1, the J gene TRBJ2-3; TRBD2 agrees at 13 bases. Looked up from germline, CDR1 is SQVTM and CDR2 is ANQGSEA. V dropped 5 bases and J dropped 2; count of bases not matched to a gene: 4. The CDR3 is 15 residues long. CDR3 DNA sequence: TGCAGCGTTCGACTAGCGGGAGGTCCCACAGATACGCAGTATTTT. Protein product: CSVRLAGGPTDTQYF.

The V and J genes are TRBV29-1 and TRBJ2-7, with 8 positions matching TRBD1. CDR3 length: 12 amino acids. Germline V lookup: CDR1 SQVTM, CDR2 ANQGSEA. J was trimmed by 3 bases and V by 7 bases; bases with no gene match: 5. CDR3: CSAGTGLYEQYF. As DNA, the CDR3 is TGCAGCGCCGGGACAGGCCTCTACGAGCAGTACTTC.

V usage is TRBV6-5 and J usage is TRBJ2-7; D might be TRBD2 (5 bases). This CDR3 spans 13 amino acids. Germline values: CDR1 MNHEY, CDR2 SVGAGI. V was shortened by 0 bases and J by 6 bases, with 9 bases between the two germline ends. The CDR3 spells CASSYSAGGEQYF. In nucleotides, the CDR3 is TGTGCCAGCAGTTACTCTGCGGGCGGCGAGCAGTACTTC.

The chain couples TRBV28 to TRBJ1-4, with a possible D match to TRBD1 (5 bases). The V gene lost 4 bases and the J gene lost 3 bases, with 15 bases spanning the gap. This CDR3 contains 16 residues. CDR1 is MDHEN, CDR2 SYDVKM, per germline. Here the CDR3 reads CASSSGGGRSNEKLFF. The CDR3 DNA reads TGTGCCAGCAGTTCGGGTGGGGGGAGGTCTAATGAAAAACTGTTTTTT.

For this clone: Its ends do not fully match the called genes, so a read error is possible. The V gene is TRBV3-1 (or the pseudogene TRBV3-2), the J gene TRBJ1-1, with 8 nucleotides matching TRBD1. Germline V gene lookup returns CDR1 LGHDT and CDR2 YNNKEL (reference sequence). This CDR3 has 15 amino acids. The CDR3 DNA reads as TGTGCCAGCACCCAAACGGACAGGGCGAACACTGAAGCTTTCTTT. Translation gives CASTQTDRANTEAFF.

The chain links TRBV5-1 to TRBJ2-2, with a tentative D call TRBD1 (6 bases). Germline lookup yields CDR1 SGHRS and CDR2 YFSETQ. The CDR3 totals 15 residues. The V and J ends lost 4 bases and 2 bases respectively, with 12 bases between them. This chain's CDR3 is CASSTQGLNTGELFF. DNA of the CDR3: TGCGCCAGCAGCACACAGGGCCTTAACACCGGGGAGCTGTTTTTT. Together with reference TRBV5-1 and TRBJ2-2, the CDR3 gives the full variable domain: KAGVTQTPRYLIKTRGQQVTLSCSPISGHRSVSWYQQTPGQGLQFLFEYFSETQRNKGNFPGRFSGRQFSNSRSEMNVSTLELGDSALYLCASSTQGLNTGELFFGEGSRLTVL.

V and J are TRBV2 and TRBJ1-2; 8 bases line up with TRBD1. Per the germline V gene, CDR1 is SNHLY and CDR2 is FYNNEI. With 7 bases clipped from V and 7 bases from J, the junction kept 11 bases outside the gene matches. The CDR3 spans 14 residues. CDR3 loop: CASTSTGEDGGYTF. CDR3 DNA sequence: TGTGCCAGCACCTCGACAGGGGAGGACGGTGGCTACACCTTC. Full variable domain (remainder filled in from reference TRBV2 and TRBJ1-2): EPEVTQTPSHQVTQMGQEVILRCVPISNHLYFYWYRQILGQKVEFLVSFYNNEISEKSEIFDDQFSVERPDGSNFTLKIRSTKLEDSAMYFCASTSTGEDGGYTFGSGTRLTVV.

The CDR3 sequence is CASSPTDTQYF. The CDR3 nucleotides read TGTGCCAGCAGCCCAACAGATACGCAGTATTTT. The chain is built from TRBV7-8 and TRBJ2-3; D is unclear. V was shortened by 5 bases and J by 3 bases, with 3 bases between the two germline ends. There are 11 residues in the CDR3. Germline CDR1 is SGHVS and CDR2 is FQNEAQ.

Turning to this clone: The junction departs from germline at one end; a sequencing error may be responsible. This chain uses TRBV7-6 with TRBJ1-1, with 7 bases identical to TRBD1. The germline gives CDR1 SGHVS, CDR2 FNYEAQ. CDR3 size: 13 residues. The CDR3 DNA reads as TGTGCCAGCAGCCCTGGGACAGACACCGAAGCTTTCTTT. Encoded protein: CASSPGTDTEAFF. The full variable domain, rest sourced from reference TRBV7-6 and TRBJ1-1, is GAGVSQSPRYKVTKRGQDVALRCDPISGHVSLYWYRQALGQGPEFLTYFNYEAQQDKSGLPNDRFSAERPEGSISTLTIQRTEQRDSAMYRCASSPGTDTEAFFGQGTRLTVV.

The rearrangement links TRBV7-9 to TRBJ1-5; 7 nucleotides align to TRBD1. Germline trimming cut 2 bases from V and 4 bases from J; bases unmatched to any gene: 5. In germline, CDR1 is SEHNR, CDR2 FQNEAQ (reference sequence). The CDR3 has 15 amino acids. The CDR3 reads CASSLSGTANQPQHF. The CDR3 DNA is TGTGCCAGCAGCTTATCCGGGACAGCAAATCAGCCCCAGCATTTT.

The J gene is TRBJ2-1, the V gene TRBV19, with D perhaps TRBD1 (5 bases). The CDR3 runs 13 residues. The germline V gene encodes CDR1 LNHDA and CDR2 SQIVND (reference sequence). V was pared by 0 bases and J by 8 bases, with 8 bases between. CDR3 region: CASSIDLRDEQFF. CDR3 nucleotides: TGTGCCAGTAGTATAGATCTCAGGGATGAGCAGTTCTTC.

This sequence joins TRBV5-1 and TRBJ2-1; 7 bases fit TRBD1. The CDR3 loop spans 14 amino acids. Germline V gives CDR1 SGHRS, CDR2 YFSETQ. With V trimmed by 1 base and J by 8 bases, 6 bases remained unmatched. The CDR3 coding sequence is TGCGCCAGCAGCTTGTACAGGGGAGTGGATGAGCAGTTCTTC. This sequence encodes CASSLYRGVDEQFF.

This chain joins TRBV15 and TRBJ1-4, with D unresolved. CDR1 is LNHNV and CDR2 is YYDKDF in the germline V gene (reference sequence). The CDR3 sequence is 15 residues long. V was trimmed by 0 bases and J by 8 bases, leaving 13 bases between them. This chain's CDR3 is CATSRDAGGREKLFF. In DNA form, the CDR3 reads TGTGCCACCAGCAGAGATGCGGGCGGGCGGGAAAAACTGTTTTTT.

This chain connects TRBV29-1 to TRBJ2-3; 9 bases agree with TRBD1. With 3 bases clipped from V and 6 bases from J, the junction kept 1 base outside the gene matches. Germline CDR1 is SQVTM and CDR2 is ANQGSEA. The CDR3 spans 12 residues. CDR3: CSVEGTGDTQYF. The CDR3 bases are TGCAGCGTTGAGGGGACAGGGGATACGCAGTATTTT.

This clone has just a few counts. The chain couples TRBV28 to TRBJ2-7; TRBD2 aligns across 11 bases. V lost 6 bases to trimming and J lost 4 bases; unmatched junction nucleotides: 8. The CDR3 contains 15 residues. Germline-derived CDR1 and CDR2 are MDHEN and SYDVKM. The CDR3 DNA is TGTGCCAGCAGACGAGAAGGGACTAGCGGTTACGAGCAGTACTTC. It codes for CASRREGTSGYEQYF.

The chain couples TRBV5-5 to TRBJ2-4, with D perhaps matching TRBD2 (6 bases). The CDR3 spans 16 residues. The germline V gene encodes CDR1 SGHKS and CDR2 YYEKEE (reference sequence). V was trimmed by 3 bases and J by 0 bases, leaving 13 bases between them. CDR3 residues: CASSSQAGLAKNIQYF. The DNA of the CDR3 is TGTGCCAGCAGCTCCCAGGCGGGACTAGCCAAAAACATTCAGTACTTC.

The chain combines TRBV23-1 with TRBJ1-5, with D perhaps matching TRBD1 (6 bases). TRBV23-1 qualifies as an ORF whose function is uncertain. The CDR3 extends over 15 amino acids. V gave up 6 bases and J gave up 0 bases, with 12 bases separating them. Here the CDR3 DNA reads TGCGCCAGCAGAAAAGGGACAAATAGCAATCAGCCCCAGCATTTT. Amino acids: CASRKGTNSNQPQHF.

The V and J genes are TRBV6-5 and TRBJ1-2; D unclear. Looked up from germline, CDR1 is MNHEY and CDR2 is SVGAGI. V shed 6 bases and J shed 7 bases, with 15 bases lying between them. The CDR3 length is 13 residues. The chain's CDR3 is CASSPGNKGGYTF. CDR3 nucleotides: TGTGCCAGCAGCCCGGGAAACAAAGGTGGCTACACCTTC.

This chain connects TRBV19 to TRBJ1-1; TRBD1 is a possible D gene (6 bases). V lost 1 base and J lost 7, with 13 bases in between. In germline, CDR1 is LNHDA, CDR2 SQIVND (reference sequence). This CDR3 is 14 amino acids long. CDR3 protein: CASSIAGQWGEAFF. As DNA, the CDR3 is TGTGCCAGTAGTATAGCCGGACAGTGGGGTGAAGCTTTCTTT.

The chain combines TRBV2 with TRBJ2-7; no clear D gene. The CDR3 extends over 12 amino acids. CDR1 is SNHLY, CDR2 FYNNEI, per germline. Trimming took off 5 bases at V and 5 bases at J, with 10 bases between the two ends. The CDR3 DNA sequence: TGTGCCAGCAGTTCAAACAGTGACGAGCAGTACTTC. Protein: CASSSNSDEQYF.

The gene calls are TRBV10-3 and TRBJ1-2, with D possibly TRBD1 on 6 matching bases. Trimming cost V 5 bases and J 10 bases, with 11 bases left between them. The CDR3 covers 11 residues. Germline V gives CDR1 ENHRY, CDR2 SYGVKD. This chain's CDR3 is CAISTLGAYTF. In DNA form, the CDR3 reads TGTGCCATCAGTACATTGGGGGCCTACACCTTC.